This T cell receptor beta chain was obtained from a study of T cells after yellow fever vaccination. Study findings and constraints: The secondary response showed a weaker magnitude and a faster peak, day 5 versus 15. Clonotypes shared by both compartments, CD4 and CD8, made up a small share. Abundant clonotypes from the bulk population could have been carried over as contaminants into FACS-sorted repertoires.

TCRdb re-called the 5' RACE reads with MiXCR, one entry per CDR3 protein. The sample consists of a few hundred thousand distinct CDR3 sequences, approximately 10% of them appearing once. This clonotype has at least ten counts. Its antigen remains unknown. The germline V gene has CDR1 MNHNY and CDR2 SVGAGI (reference sequence). V dropped 7 bases and J dropped 0 bases, with 7 bases sitting between them. The CDR3 has 13 residues. The sequencing here drew on CD4+ T cells sorted from PBMCs, taken 5 days after the yellow fever booster vaccination. The receptor's source is a man between 18 and 35 years old who received the YFV17D yellow fever vaccine. The V call is TRBV6-6, the J call TRBJ1-5; tentatively, D is TRBD1 (6 bases). The CDR3 here is CASTQGSNQPQHF. CDR3 in DNA: TGTGCCAGCACACAGGGTAGCAATCAGCCCCAGCATTTT.